Here is one T cell receptor beta chain with its context. Its matching antigen is unknown. Sequence at one end of the junction differs from germline and may be a read error. The table came from immunoSEQ multiplex PCR; TCRdb's copy has only in-frame clones and leaves some out. This table has about 2.3 million clones, over 85% appearing once. The data were obtained in a study of shared clonotypes between healthy human individuals. Findings and caveats of the study: Between several donors, naive CD4 clonotypes were shared at a level of about 5%.

The specimen was naive CD4+ T cells from PBMCs. Subset denoted: CD45RA+ positively selected. This clonotype originated in a young man in good health. Some clones in this sample may be carry-over from other donors' samples.

The CDR3 is CLAGYEQYF. The CDR3 DNA reads as TGTCTAGCGGGCTACGAGCAGTACTTC. The chain joins TRBV20-1 to TRBJ2-7; 8 nucleotides line up with TRBD2. Germline V gene data show CDR1 as DFQATT and CDR2 as SNEGSKA (reference sequence). The CDR3 covers 9 residues.